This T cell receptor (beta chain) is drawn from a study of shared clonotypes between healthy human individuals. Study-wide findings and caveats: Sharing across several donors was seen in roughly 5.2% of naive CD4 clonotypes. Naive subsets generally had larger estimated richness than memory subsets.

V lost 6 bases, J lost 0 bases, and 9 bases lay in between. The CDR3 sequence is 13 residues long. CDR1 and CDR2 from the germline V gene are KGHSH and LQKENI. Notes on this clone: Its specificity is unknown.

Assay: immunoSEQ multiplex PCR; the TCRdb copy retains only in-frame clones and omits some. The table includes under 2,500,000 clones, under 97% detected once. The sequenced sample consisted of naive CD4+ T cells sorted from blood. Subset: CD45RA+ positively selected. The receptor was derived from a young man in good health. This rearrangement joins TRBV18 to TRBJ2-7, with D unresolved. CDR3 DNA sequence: TGTGCCAGCTCGAACGGAGTCTCCTACGAGCAGTACTTC. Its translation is CASSNGVSYEQYF.